The 5 T cell receptor beta chains below come from one sample, sequenced in a study of blood T cell repertoires in COVID-19. Sequencing was performed with immunoSEQ multiplex PCR; in TCRdb, only in-frame clones are kept and a portion is missing. The repertoire consists of about 21,000 clones, with over 60% occurring once and the leading ten covering roughly 13%. The material sequenced was peripheral blood. The source of these receptors is a man between 60 and 70 years old with active COVID-19.

The V gene is TRBV9, the J gene TRBJ1-2, with TRBD1 matching 10 bases. CDR3 length: 17 amino acids. Germline values: CDR1 SGDLS, CDR2 YYNGEE. Unmatched junction bases numbered 15, after V lost 4 bases and J lost 6 bases. CDR3 DNA sequence: TGTGCCAGCAGCCCCCGACAGGGGGCTTTGAGGAGGGATGGCTACACCTTC. Translation gives CASSPRQGALRRDGYTF.

The chain is built from TRBV30 and TRBJ2-7, with TRBD2 matching 7 bases. CDR3 length equals 13 residues. Germline V gene sequence: CDR1 GTSNPN, CDR2 SVGIG (reference sequence). V dropped 2 bases and J dropped 3; count of bases not matched to a gene: 4. The CDR3 is CAWSRRGNYEQYF. In nucleotides, the CDR3 is TGTGCCTGGAGTCGGCGGGGGAACTACGAGCAGTACTTC.

The chain combines TRBV5-6 with TRBJ1-5, with 9 bases matching TRBD1. From germline, CDR1 is SGHDT and CDR2 YYEEEE. This CDR3 has 16 amino acids. V was pared by 3 bases and J by 4 bases, with 8 bases of the junction left unmatched. The DNA for the CDR3 is TGTGCCAGCAGCTACGGACAGGGGTTTGCGAATCAGCCCCAGCATTTT. Translated, it gives CASSYGQGFANQPQHF.

This clone was seen only once. The chain couples TRBV3-1 (or the pseudogene TRBV3-2) to TRBJ1-1, with 8 bases identical to TRBD1. Trimming at V came to 4 bases and at J to 5 bases, leaving 6 bases not matched to a gene. The germline CDR1 and CDR2 sequences are LGHDT and YNNKEL (reference sequence). This CDR3 comprises 14 residues. The CDR3 loop reads CASSLQGVGTEAFF. The DNA for the CDR3 is TGTGCCAGCAGCCTACAGGGGGTAGGAACTGAAGCTTTCTTT.

CDR3 DNA sequence: TGTGCCAGCAGCCCGGTCCCCTCCCAAGCTTTCTTT. Protein: CASSPVPSQAFF. The chain uses TRBV7-9 and TRBJ1-1; D not resolved. Germline CDR1 and CDR2: SEHNR and FQNEAQ (reference sequence). The V gene lost 5 bases and the J gene lost 9 bases, with 13 bases spanning the gap. The CDR3 consists of 12 residues.